The entry that follows covers one TCR beta chain sequence. What it recognizes is unknown. Germline V gene data show CDR1 as PRHDT and CDR2 as FYEKMQ (reference sequence). The V gene end was trimmed by 5 bases and the J gene end by 5 bases; junction bases not matched to a gene: 8. The CDR3 consists of 14 residues. This entry belongs to a study of identifying expanded T cells in peripheral blood. Notes on the study in general: Across healthy donors, higher total template counts meant significantly greater roughly 2-week count variance. Roughly 1.2 clones differed between technical replicates, versus around 15 and 18 over time.

Sequenced by immunoSEQ multiplex PCR; TCRdb stores in-frame clones only, minus some. Of about 80,000 clones in the sample, 84% were seen once. Sequencing input: blood. This receptor was taken from a person between 18 and 75 years old in good health. V and J are TRBV13 and TRBJ1-1, with 7 bases that match TRBD1. CDR3 DNA: TGTGCCAGCAGCCTCACTCAGGGGGGGACTGAAGCTTTCTTT. It translates to CASSLTQGGTEAFF. The full variable domain, its missing parts supplied by reference TRBV13 and TRBJ1-1, is AAGVIQSPRHLIKEKRETATLKCYPIPRHDTVYWYQQGPGQDPQFLISFYEKMQSDKGSIPDRFSAQQFSDYHSELNMSSLELGDSALYFCASSLTQGGTEAFFGQGTRLTVV.